The 31 T cell receptor beta chains listed next were all sequenced from one sample in a study of OX40 agonist ivuxolimab in advanced cancers. Sequenced by immunoSEQ multiplex PCR; TCRdb stores in-frame clones only, minus some. The sample contains about 35,000 clones, more than 80% of which appear only once. The sample here was CD4+ or CD8+ T cells sorted from blood, taken in a trial of the OX40 agonist ivuxolimab. Receptors were obtained from an adult with an advanced solid tumor such as melanoma, head and neck, liver or kidney cancer.

The chain couples TRBV4-3 to TRBJ2-1, with 13 bases identical to TRBD2. The CDR3 has 16 amino acids. With 0 bases clipped from V and 8 bases from J, the junction kept 4 bases outside the gene matches. From germline, CDR1 is LGHNA and CDR2 YSLEER. CDR3 sequence reads: CASSQDGTSGGDEQFF. CDR3 sequence (DNA): TGCGCCAGCAGCCAAGACGGTACTAGCGGGGGGGATGAGCAGTTCTTC.

The V gene is TRBV5-1, the J gene TRBJ1-2; D is possibly TRBD1 (5 bases). The CDR3 contains 14 residues. V shed 2 bases and J shed 3 bases, with 11 bases lying between them. CDR1 and CDR2 from the germline V gene are SGHRS and YFSETQ. The CDR3 DNA sequence: TGCGCCAGCAGCTTACACGGGGCGGACTATGGCTACACCTTC. This translates into CASSLHGADYGYTF.

J is TRBJ2-3 and V is TRBV18; 8 bases map to TRBD1. Germline CDR1 is KGHSH and CDR2 is LQKENI. V gave up 4 bases and J gave up 2 bases; unmatched junction bases: 5. CDR3 length equals 15 residues. The CDR3 sequence is CASSLQGDYTDTQYF. The CDR3 coding sequence is TGTGCCAGCTCACTACAGGGGGATTACACAGATACGCAGTATTTT. Full variable domain (outside the CDR3, taken from reference TRBV18 and TRBJ2-3): NAGVMQNPRHLVRRRGQEARLRCSPMKGHSHVYWYRQLPEEGLKFMVYLQKENIIDESGMPKERFSAEFPKEGPSILRIQQVVRGDSAAYFCASSLQGDYTDTQYFGPGTRLTVL.

J is TRBJ2-7 and V is TRBV7-9; D gene uncertain. Germline V gene sequence: CDR1 SEHNR, CDR2 FQNEAQ (reference sequence). Trimming pared 3 bases from V and 9 bases from J, leaving 15 bases between. The CDR3 runs 13 residues. The CDR3 DNA sequence: TGTGCCAGCAGCTTTTTTCCTAATAAAGGGCAGTACTTC. Protein: CASSFFPNKGQYF.

The chain couples TRBV25-1 to TRBJ1-1; D ambiguous. The V gene lost 1 base and the J gene lost 4 bases, with 16 bases spanning the gap. The germline CDR1 and CDR2 sequences are MGHDK and SYGVNS. The CDR3 length is 16 residues. CDR3 in amino acids: CASSESWGEEGTEAFF. CDR3 bases: TGTGCCAGCAGTGAATCATGGGGAGAGGAGGGCACTGAAGCTTTCTTT.

This clone occurred a few times. The chain joins TRBV7-2 to TRBJ2-5; the D is unclear. The V end lost 3 bases, the J end lost 4 bases, and 9 bases lay between the germline ends. The CDR3 is 13 amino acids. CDR1 is SGHTA and CDR2 is FQGNSA in the germline V gene. The CDR3 protein is CASSLQVTETQYF. CDR3 nucleotide sequence: TGTGCCAGCAGCTTGCAGGTTACAGAGACCCAGTACTTC.

The rearrangement links TRBV6-1 to TRBJ2-3; D remains unclear. CDR3 size: 12 residues. V was pared by 3 bases and J by 2 bases, with 3 bases between. From germline, CDR1 is MNHNS and CDR2 SASEGT. The CDR3 DNA reads TGTGCCAGCAGTGACTTCACAGATACGCAGTATTTT. This gives the protein CASSDFTDTQYF.

V and J are TRBV11-3 and TRBJ2-2, with D unclear. V dropped 1 base and J dropped 9 bases, with 6 bases sitting between them. From germline, CDR1 is SGHNT and CDR2 YENEEA. The CDR3 spans 12 residues. The CDR3 sequence is CASSLVYRELFF. For the CDR3, the DNA is TGTGCCAGCAGCTTAGTCTACAGGGAGCTGTTTTTT.

The rearrangement uses TRBV6-5 and TRBJ2-4; perhaps TRBD1 as D (5 bases). Germline V gene data show CDR1 as MNHEY and CDR2 as SVGAGI. The ends were cut back, 6 bases at V and 8 bases at J, with 14 bases in the middle. The CDR3 totals 13 residues. The CDR3 bases are TGTGCCAGCAGAAGGGGTTTTCGGGACATTCAGTACTTC. It encodes CASRRGFRDIQYF.

There are a few counts of this clone. This sequence joins TRBV15 and TRBJ2-7; the match to TRBD1 covers 7 bases. Germline V gene sequence: CDR1 LNHNV, CDR2 YYDKDF (reference sequence). V gave up 1 base and J gave up 4 bases; unmatched junction bases: 10. The CDR3 is made up of 16 amino acids. The CDR3 is CATSRGPLSGGYEQYF. The CDR3 coding sequence is TGTGCCACCAGCAGAGGCCCCCTCTCAGGGGGATACGAGCAGTACTTC.

The rearrangement joins TRBV27 to TRBJ2-5; 8 bases align to TRBD1. The CDR3 is made up of 18 amino acids. Germline V gene lookup returns CDR1 MNHEY and CDR2 SMNVEV (reference sequence). With 0 bases clipped from V and 2 bases from J, the junction kept 11 bases outside the gene matches. For the CDR3, the DNA is TGTGCCAGCAGTTTATCCCCGACAGGGGCACGAGTTCAAGAGACCCAGTACTTC. Its translation is CASSLSPTGARVQETQYF.

The chain uses TRBV27 and TRBJ2-1; possibly TRBD1 for D (6 bases). The CDR3 is made up of 16 amino acids. CDR1 MNHEY and CDR2 SMNVEV come from the germline V gene (reference sequence). Trimming removed 5 bases from V and 2 bases from J, with 16 bases in between. CDR3: CASSHLAGVTYNEQFF. CDR3 nucleotides: TGTGCCAGCAGTCACCTCGCAGGGGTGACCTACAATGAGCAGTTCTTC.

The chain combines TRBV9 with TRBJ2-2; D is possibly TRBD2 (6 bases). Germline assignment: CDR1 SGDLS and CDR2 YYNGEE. The V end was cut by 0 bases, the J end by 4 bases, with 16 bases between. The CDR3 is 17 amino acids. The CDR3 here is CASSVGVSGPSTGELFF. The CDR3 DNA is TGTGCCAGCAGCGTAGGGGTTAGCGGTCCCTCCACCGGGGAGCTGTTTTTT.

The chain carries TRBV13 and TRBJ1-5; 7 nucleotides match TRBD1. The CDR3 spans 17 residues. V lost 8 bases and J lost 6; bases outside the gene matches: 19. The germline gives CDR1 PRHDT, CDR2 FYEKMQ (reference sequence). The CDR3 DNA reads as TGTGCCAGCTCGGATCCGGGACAGCAATGCTTTTTTCAGCCCCAGCATTTT. Translated: CASSDPGQQCFFQPQHF. The variable domain in full, completed from reference TRBV13 and TRBJ1-5, reads AAGVIQSPRHLIKEKRETATLKCYPIPRHDTVYWYQQGPGQDPQFLISFYEKMQSDKGSIPDRFSAQQFSDYHSELNMSSLELGDSALYFCASSDPGQQCFFQPQHFGDGTRLSIL.

This clone turned up a few times. Other DNA sequences from this sample encode an identical CDR3 as well. V is TRBV29-1 and J is TRBJ1-2; D gene unclear. Trimming removed 4 bases from V and 8 bases from J, with 11 bases in between. The CDR3 has 11 amino acids. In germline, CDR1 is SQVTM, CDR2 ANQGSEA. The CDR3 DNA reads TGCAGCGTTGTTGGCCTAGGAGGCTACACCTTC. Protein sequence: CSVVGLGGYTF.

The CDR3 here is CASSPLGGNPSYGYTF. The CDR3, as DNA: TGTGCCAGCAGCCCCTTAGGGGGGAACCCTAGTTATGGCTACACCTTC. This sequence joins TRBV27 and TRBJ1-2, with D possibly being TRBD1 (6 bases). V was cut by 6 bases and J by 5 bases, with 22 bases left in between. Germline CDR1 MNHEY, CDR2 SMNVEV (reference sequence). CDR3 length equals 16 residues.

As concerns this clone: The junction departs from germline at one end; a sequencing error may be responsible. V is TRBV7-7 and J is TRBJ1-1; 7 bases map to TRBD1. Germline CDR1 SSHAT, CDR2 FNYEAQ (reference sequence). CDR3 length: 17 residues. CDR3 in DNA: TGTGCTAGCAGCTTAGCGGGGGGGACAGACATGAACACTGAAGCTTTCTTT. It specifies CASSLAGGTDMNTEAFF.

This chain uses TRBV4-2 with TRBJ2-7; 10 bases match TRBD2. Germline lookup yields CDR1 LGHNA and CDR2 YNFKEQ. Trimming took 1 base from V and 7 from J; bases not matched to a gene: 7. CDR3 length equals 15 residues. CDR3 bases: TGTGCCAGCAGCCAAGTCGCAGCGGGAGGGGGGGAGCAGTACTTC. Its translation is CASSQVAAGGGEQYF.

The V gene is TRBV6-6, the J gene TRBJ1-1; D unresolved. The CDR3 has 12 amino acids. The V and J ends lost 2 bases and 10 bases respectively, with 11 bases between them. Germline-derived CDR1 and CDR2 are MNHNY and SVGAGI (reference sequence). CDR3 sequence: CASSYSRDVAFF. In nucleotides, the CDR3 is TGTGCCAGCAGTTACAGCCGGGATGTAGCTTTCTTT.

This clone rates as medium-sized (0.01 to 0.1%). This chain links TRBV7-8 with TRBJ2-7, with D uncertain. CDR1 is SGHVS, CDR2 FQNEAQ, per germline. Trimming left V 1 base short and J 2 bases short, with 12 bases between. CDR3 length equals 15 residues. The CDR3 coding sequence is TGTGCCAGCAGCTTAGAGGCAGCTACCACCTACGAGCAGTACTTC. Its protein is CASSLEAATTYEQYF.

The rearrangement links TRBV30 to TRBJ2-7; the match to TRBD2 covers 8 bases. Trimming took 4 bases from V and 7 from J; bases not matched to a gene: 12. Germline V gene sequence: CDR1 GTSNPN, CDR2 SVGIG (reference sequence). This CDR3 is built from 14 residues. CDR3 DNA sequence: TGTGCCTGGACTCGGACCGGGGGGGCGGAGGAGCAGTACTTC. Its translation is CAWTRTGGAEEQYF.

The rearrangement uses TRBV14 and TRBJ2-1, with 7 bases matching TRBD2. J lost 14 bases, V lost 3 bases, and 10 bases had no gene match. The length of the CDR3 is 13 residues. Germline lookup yields CDR1 SGHDN and CDR2 FVKESK. The chain's CDR3 is CASSHAFGLEEFF. Written as DNA, the CDR3 is TGTGCCAGCAGCCACGCCTTCGGACTAGAGGAGTTCTTC.

This chain uses TRBV28 with TRBJ1-5, with a tentative D call TRBD1 (6 bases). This CDR3 comprises 14 residues. V dropped 3 bases and J dropped 4 bases, with 10 bases sitting between them. Germline V gives CDR1 MDHEN, CDR2 SYDVKM. The CDR3 loop is CASSFTGLNQPQHF. In nucleotides, the CDR3 is TGTGCCAGCAGTTTTACAGGGCTGAATCAGCCCCAGCATTTT.

CDR3 sequence reads: CASSYSTTNTGELFF. The CDR3 nucleotides are TGTGCCAGCAGTTACTCGACTACCAACACCGGGGAGCTGTTTTTT. The rearrangement uses TRBV6-5 and TRBJ2-2, with D perhaps matching TRBD2 (5 bases). Germline CDR1 is MNHEY and CDR2 is SVGAGI. This CDR3 spans 15 amino acids. V lost 0 bases and J 2 bases, leaving 7 bases between the germline ends.

The chain links TRBV7-8 to TRBJ1-1; perhaps TRBD1 as D (6 bases). CDR3 size: 14 residues. V lost 6 bases, J lost 3 bases, and 14 bases lay in between. Germline CDR1 reads SGHVS; CDR2 reads FQNEAQ. The CDR3 DNA is TGTGCCAGCAGTATAAGGGGGGCAGACACTGAAGCTTTCTTT. Translation: CASSIRGADTEAFF.

This clone was seen at least ten times. The chain recombines TRBV6-1 with TRBJ1-1, with 7 positions matching TRBD1. CDR1 MNHNS and CDR2 SASEGT come from the germline V gene. The V and J ends lost 6 bases and 4 bases, in that order; junction bases with no gene match: 11. This CDR3 has 15 amino acids. The CDR3 nucleotides read TGTGCCAGCAGCCCGGGACAGTGGTCAGGCACTGAAGCTTTCTTT. It yields the protein CASSPGQWSGTEAFF.

This rearrangement joins TRBV11-2 to TRBJ1-4; TRBD1 matches at 10 bases. The CDR3 length is 14 residues. Trimming cost V 5 bases and J 8 bases; bases outside gene matches: 5. The V gene's germline CDR1 is SGHAT and CDR2 FQNNGV. The CDR3 DNA reads TGTGCCAGCAGCCCGGGACAGGGGTGGGAAAAACTGTTTTTT. Translated, it gives CASSPGQGWEKLFF.

V gene TRBV27 combines with J gene TRBJ2-1; unclear D gene. Germline assignment: CDR1 MNHEY and CDR2 SMNVEV (reference sequence). This CDR3 spans 13 amino acids. Trimming left V 3 bases short and J 6 bases short, with 9 bases between. Here the CDR3 reads CASSFDGPNEQFF. DNA for the CDR3: TGTGCCAGCAGTTTCGACGGGCCCAATGAGCAGTTCTTC.

The chain is built from TRBV2 and TRBJ2-4; D possibly uses TRBD1 or TRBD2 (5 bases each). V lost 5 bases and J lost 8, with 22 bases in between. The CDR3 runs 16 residues. The germline V gene encodes CDR1 SNHLY and CDR2 FYNNEI. CDR3 amino acids: CASSTLAGAAGDIQYF. The CDR3 DNA is TGTGCCAGCAGTACTCTCGCCGGGGCCGCCGGGGACATTCAGTACTTC. Drawing the rest from reference TRBV2 and TRBJ2-4, the complete variable domain is EPEVTQTPSHQVTQMGQEVILRCVPISNHLYFYWYRQILGQKVEFLVSFYNNEISEKSEIFDDQFSVERPDGSNFTLKIRSTKLEDSAMYFCASSTLAGAAGDIQYFGAGTRLSVL.

The chain combines TRBV10-2 with TRBJ2-7; 12 bases map to TRBD2. After removal of 4 bases from V and 7 bases from J, the junction contained 5 bases not matched to a gene. Looked up from germline, CDR1 is WSHSY and CDR2 is SAAADI. The CDR3 is 14 residues long. CDR3 DNA: TGCGCCAGCAGTGGACTAGCGGGAGCTTTGGAGCAGTACTTC. Translating gives CASSGLAGALEQYF.

The chain carries TRBV4-3 and TRBJ2-3, with a possible D match to TRBD2 (5 bases). Trimming pared 3 bases from V and 5 bases from J, leaving 15 bases between. Germline V gives CDR1 LGHNA, CDR2 YSLEER. This CDR3 is built from 15 residues. The DNA of the CDR3 is TGCGCCAGCAGCCACATCGGGGTCGCGGGAGATACGCAGTATTTT. Protein sequence: CASSHIGVAGDTQYF.